This TCR beta chain was sequenced in a study of cytomegalovirus exposure and HLA in healthy donors (dated by TCRdb to about 2017). About the study as a whole: An earlier analysis of some 550 of the donors reported approximately 270 Gb of sequence data and 100 million to 130 million unique TCR beta sequences from about 179 million T cells. Typing coverage differed by locus: A, B, C, DRB1 and DQB1 were typed in about 629-630 donors, DQA1 in approximately 520, DPA1 in 600 to 610, and DPB1 in just under 490. Genome-wide SNP genotypes for about 60% of the 666 donors were used in a later genetic analysis, which treated that subset as a discovery cohort. Donor age, sex, ethnicity and CMV serostatus were collected together with the repertoire data. An early release covering roughly 640 HLA-typed donors comprised about 300 gigabases of sequencing data and around 80 million unique TCR sequences. A later analysis re-examined previously published TCR beta repertoires from just over 650 donors and added high-resolution HLA genotyping to investigate patterns of TCR occurrence. Among 300 to 500 genotyped donors of the cohort, an average of approximately 200,000 unique TCR beta nucleotide sequences was sequenced per donor, of which roughly 17% were non-productive. Roughly 5 DR-DQ haplotypes were treated as single units for association and clustering because of strong linkage in the cohort. The study aimed to test whether signatures of past pathogen exposure could be identified by cataloging public T cell receptors. Every repertoire in the discovery cohort had been generated on one and the same sequencing platform. In the later analysis, no new phenotypic data were used to find candidate immune exposures; instead, reliance was placed on TCR beta sequences and their occurrence across donors. Both class I and class II loci were covered by HLA typing, at four-digit resolution. Using immunosequencing, the study profiled T cell repertoires from around 680 subjects and related those repertoires to cytomegalovirus serostatus. An earlier analysis of approximately 630 of the donors applied high-throughput TCR beta sequencing to assess whether each TCR beta V gene segment acted as functional or pseudogenic. The genetic ancestry cluster associated with self-reported Caucasian donors included 70% to 85% of the 350 to 500 genotyped donors. To predict cytomegalovirus infection status, the study brought together high-throughput TCR immunosequencing, statistical association of individual TCRs with disease status, and machine learning. A separate validation cohort of 100 to 150 different subjects was used in addition to the roughly 670-subject first cohort. Here is what the overall study found, with its caveats: Several of the top co-occurrence clusters appeared to be linked to parvovirus B19, influenza, CMV and Epstein-Barr virus, according to a later analysis. Linkage disequilibrium might explain the correlated functional status among segregating V segments, but an unknown experimental factor could not be ruled out. A later genetic analysis reported fewer N-insertions in productive TCRs among donors in an Asian-associated ancestry cluster than the roughly 650-donor mean. According to a later analysis, most CMV-associated TCR beta chains appeared to be HLA-restricted, and the HLA associations seemed to be driven largely by CMV exposure. V-gene and J-gene trimming of TCR beta chains was associated with a missense DCLRE1C variant in a later genetic analysis, and the association was replicated in an independent cohort. A further reported finding was that TCR beta sequences accurately predicted the HLA-A and HLA-B alleles for most subjects in the first cohort. In this cohort, only TCR beta chains were sequenced, and detectable features were limited by the absence of alpha or paired-chain data. The study gave a list of more than 150 TCR beta chains associated with cytomegalovirus. Roughly uniform sequencing depth across donors was assumed in presence/absence analyses, although this assumption may not hold. The authors suggested that the approach could potentially be generalized to other disease states and immunological phenotypes. Because HLA typing was missing for some donors at each locus, association tests included only the typed subset. An earlier analysis of around 500 of the donors showed that most TCR beta V segments appeared in productive rearrangements either about 87% or about 30% of the time, which broadly matched IMGT annotations. The classifier was reported to diagnose cytomegalovirus status with high specificity and sensitivity in both the original cohort and the validation cohort. In a later analysis, HLA-associated TCR beta chains showed more clonal expansion and lower generation probabilities than non-associated chains that were equally common. Assigning TCR associations to individual alleles was difficult when HLA alleles, especially DR and DQ, strongly co-occurred. While some public TCRs were present in many individuals, most TCR sequences turned up only very rarely across donors. The only immune exposure information available for the cohort was CMV serostatus. Because counts were too low, roughly 17 rarely observed V segments, including chromosome 9 orphons, were left out of the earlier analysis of about 620 of the donors. At a false discovery rate of 0.05, a later analysis linked 16,951 TCR beta sequences to specific HLA alleles. A group of highly shared sequence variants was considered likely to be a technical artifact of the sequencing pipeline. In vitro tests confirmed that a few of the cytomegalovirus-associated TCR beta chains recognize cytomegalovirus antigens. According to a later analysis, TCR association rates differed among HLA loci, with DRB1 alleles showing the most associated TCRs and HLA-C alleles showing the fewest.

As to this clone: What antigen it recognizes has not been identified. It has no much larger one-base neighbor in the sample; base qualities were not kept.

In total, more than 500 healthy bone marrow donors made up the cohort. At the time of sampling, all cohort members were nominally healthy, though unrecorded immune exposures were likely present. The donor tested CMV seronegative and was one of the 352 seronegative cohort members. Each donor provided a peripheral blood sample, and peripheral blood mononuclear cells were used for TCR beta sequencing. Genomic DNA extraction from the blood cell samples was performed with the Qiagen DNeasy Blood Extraction Kit. Library preparation was by the immunoSEQ multiplex PCR assay. For the multiplex PCR, a mixture combining 60 forward primers for TCR Vbeta segments and 13 reverse primers for TCR Jbeta segments was used. A multiplex PCR assay on genomic DNA amplified the CDR3 region of rearranged TCR beta genes. On the Illumina HiSeq System, the amplified TCR beta libraries were sequenced as 87-base-pair reads. The authors' pipeline ran thus. In a later analysis, 80 million or so unique TCR beta chains were counted across the approximately 640 repertoires, and roughly 11 million of these chains were shared by at least two donors. To remove PCR and sequencing errors, raw reads were error-corrected and collapsed into unique sequences using a nearest-neighbor algorithm that merged closely related sequences. CDR3 sequences were aligned to IMGT reference sequences to assign V, D and J gene segments. For a sequence to be retained, at least a six-nucleotide match to both a V gene segment and a J gene segment was required. Rearrangements were called productive when the CDR3 lacked stop codons and stayed in frame with V and J; all others were non-productive. CDR3 was defined by IMGT convention, running from the second conserved V-encoded cysteine to the conserved J-encoded phenylalanine. The earlier analysis of some 540 of the donors excluded any sequence lacking an unambiguous match to a single V gene segment. In an earlier analysis of approximately 560 of the donors, a V segment was called functional when productive rearrangements were above 56.7%, and segregating when the standard deviation between donors exceeded 5%. A statistical classification framework was developed to diagnose cytomegalovirus status using the catalog of TCR beta chain sequences. A later analysis assigned V and J genes by comparing TCR nucleotide sequences with IMGT/GENE-DB human TR gene sequences. In a later analysis, CDR3 sequences and most-parsimonious VDJ recombination scenarios were assigned using the TCRdist pipeline. In a later analysis, each TCR beta chain was defined by its CDR3 amino acid sequence together with its V-gene family, and reads lacking a unique V-gene family were excluded. As a way to deal with suspected cross-contamination and a sequencing artifact, a later analysis dropped 500 to 700 nucleotide sequences that were highly shared and had low generation probability. In a later analysis, a clonal expansion index was calculated for each public chain from normalized within-repertoire ranks of inferred template counts. In a later analysis, generation probabilities were computed with a VDJ recombination model fitted to out-of-frame rearrangements, and the resulting probabilities were checked against IGoR. Hypergeometric tests were used in a later analysis to score TCR-TCR, TCR-HLA and TCR-CMV co-occurrence, with a repertoire-size bias correction applied to the TCR pairs. A later analysis estimated false discovery rates by permuting HLA or CMV assignments 20 times. A later analysis grouped co-occurring TCRs with DBSCAN, adding TCRdist sequence similarity when clustering within HLA-allele-positive subsets. Repertoires with fewer than 30,000 or more than 120,000 public chains, plus five repertoires with anomalous nucleotide sharing, were excluded from co-occurrence clustering. This immuneACCESS table, as held by TCRdb, lists in-frame sequences with V and J called but not all clones. Of the missing ones, under half trace to an unresolved V gene in checked studies; the others have no known cause. V and J calls and clone size follow that table, whereas D and trimming were derived from the DNA. The sample records tens of thousands of clones, roughly three fifths of which are singletons. About 3.8% of the sample comes from the top ten.

The origin of this receptor is a man aged 25-40 years in good health and CMV-seronegative. Sequenced sample: PBMCs.

The CDR3 is CASSRGVAGFQETQYF. The nucleotide sequence reads as follows: TGTGCCAGCAGCAGGGGAGTAGCGGGGTTCCAAGAGACCCAGTACTTC. The chain links TRBV9 with TRBJ2-5; the central 8 bases match TRBD2. Reading from cysteine to phenylalanine, the CDR3 counts 16 amino acids. Only the CDR3 portion is preserved as DNA: 48 bases, with reading frame beginning at the first base. Ends trimmed: V by 4 bases, J by 1 base; bases unmatched to a gene: 9. The germline V gene specifies SGDLS as CDR1 and YYNGEE as CDR2.